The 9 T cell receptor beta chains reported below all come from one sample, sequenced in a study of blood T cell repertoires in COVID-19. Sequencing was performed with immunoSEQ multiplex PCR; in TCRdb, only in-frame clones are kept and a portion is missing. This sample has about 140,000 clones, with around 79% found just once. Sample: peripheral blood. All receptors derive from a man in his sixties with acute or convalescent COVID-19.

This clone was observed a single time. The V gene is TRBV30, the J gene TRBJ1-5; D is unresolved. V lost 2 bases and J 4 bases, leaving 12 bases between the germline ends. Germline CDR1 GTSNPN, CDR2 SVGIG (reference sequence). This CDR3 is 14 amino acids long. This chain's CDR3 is CAWSLGLKNQPQHF. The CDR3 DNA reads TGTGCCTGGAGTCTCGGGTTGAAGAATCAGCCCCAGCATTTT. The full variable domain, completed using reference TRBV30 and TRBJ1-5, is SQTIHQWPATLVQPVGSPLSLECTVEGTSNPNLYWYRQAAGRGLQLLFYSVGIGQISSEVPQNLSASRPQDRQFILSSKKLLLSDSGFYLCAWSLGLKNQPQHFGDGTRLSIL.

CDR3 bases: TGTGCCATCAGTGAAGACAGGGTAGGGAACACTGAAGCTTTCTTT. Translating gives CAISEDRVGNTEAFF. This chain connects TRBV10-3 to TRBJ1-1, with 7 positions matching TRBD1. This CDR3 comprises 15 residues. CDR1 and CDR2 (germline): ENHRY, SYGVKD. After removal of 3 bases from V and 1 base from J, the junction contained 5 bases not matched to a gene.

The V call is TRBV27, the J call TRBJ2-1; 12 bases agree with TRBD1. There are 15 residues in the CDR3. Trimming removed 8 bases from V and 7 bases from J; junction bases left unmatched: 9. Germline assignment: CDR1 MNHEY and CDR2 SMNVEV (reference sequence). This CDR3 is CASAFGTGGFNEQFF. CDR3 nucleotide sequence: TGTGCCAGCGCATTTGGGACAGGGGGCTTTAATGAGCAGTTCTTC.

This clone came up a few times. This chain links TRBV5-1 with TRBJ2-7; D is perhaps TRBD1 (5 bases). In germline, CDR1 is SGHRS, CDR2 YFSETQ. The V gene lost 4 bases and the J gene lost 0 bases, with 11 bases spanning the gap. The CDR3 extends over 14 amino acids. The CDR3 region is CASSPTGFSYEQYF. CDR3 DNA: TGCGCCAGCAGCCCCACAGGATTCTCCTACGAGCAGTACTTC.

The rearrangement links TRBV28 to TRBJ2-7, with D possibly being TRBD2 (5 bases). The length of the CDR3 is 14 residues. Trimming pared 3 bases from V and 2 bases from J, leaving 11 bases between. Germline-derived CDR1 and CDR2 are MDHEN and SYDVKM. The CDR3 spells CASSLEDSTYEQYF. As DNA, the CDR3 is TGTGCCAGCAGTTTGGAGGATAGCACCTACGAGCAGTACTTC.

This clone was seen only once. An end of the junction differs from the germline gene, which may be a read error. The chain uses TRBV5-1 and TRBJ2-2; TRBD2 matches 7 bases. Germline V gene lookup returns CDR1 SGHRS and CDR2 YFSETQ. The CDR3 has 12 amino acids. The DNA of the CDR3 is TGCGCCAGCAGCTTGGATGGCGGGGGATTCGTTTTT. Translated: CASSLDGGGFVF.

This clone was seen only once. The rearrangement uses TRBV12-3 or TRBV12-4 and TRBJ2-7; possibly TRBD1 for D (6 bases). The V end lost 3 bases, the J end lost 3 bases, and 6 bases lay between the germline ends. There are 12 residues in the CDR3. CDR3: CASSLGHYEQYF. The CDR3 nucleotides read TGTGCCAGCAGTTTGGGACACTACGAGCAGTACTTC.

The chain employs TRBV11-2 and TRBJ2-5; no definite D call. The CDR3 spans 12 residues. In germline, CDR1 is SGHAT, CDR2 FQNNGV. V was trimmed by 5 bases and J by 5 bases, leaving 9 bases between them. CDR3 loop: CASSRSRETQYF. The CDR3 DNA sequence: TGTGCCAGCAGCCGTTCCCGGGAGACCCAGTACTTC.

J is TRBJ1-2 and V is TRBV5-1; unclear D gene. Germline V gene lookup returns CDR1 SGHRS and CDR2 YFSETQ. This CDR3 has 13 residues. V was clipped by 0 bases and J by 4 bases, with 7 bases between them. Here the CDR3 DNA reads TGCGCCAGCAGCTTGGAAAGCTTCTATGGCTACACCTTC. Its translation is CASSLESFYGYTF.